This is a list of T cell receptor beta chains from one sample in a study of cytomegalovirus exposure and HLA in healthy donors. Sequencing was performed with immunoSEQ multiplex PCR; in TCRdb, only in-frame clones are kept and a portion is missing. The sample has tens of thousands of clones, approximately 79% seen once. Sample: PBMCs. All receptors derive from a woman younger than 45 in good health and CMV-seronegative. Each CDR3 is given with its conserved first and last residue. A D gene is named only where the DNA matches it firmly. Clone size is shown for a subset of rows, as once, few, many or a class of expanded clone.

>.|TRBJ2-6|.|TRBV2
TGTGCCAGCAGTGAAGTGAGCTCTGGGGCCAACGTCCTGACTTTC
CASSEVSSGANVLTF
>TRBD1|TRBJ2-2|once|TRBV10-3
TGTGCCATCAGGGGACAGGCCGATAACACCGGGGAGCTGTTTTTT
CAIRGQADNTGELFF
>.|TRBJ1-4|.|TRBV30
TGTGCCTGGAGTCAAGACGGTACTACACTGTTTTTT
CAWSQDGTTLFF
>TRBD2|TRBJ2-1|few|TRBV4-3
TGCGCCAGCAGTCAGGGACTAGCTTCCAACAATGAGCAGTTCTTC
CASSQGLASNNEQFF
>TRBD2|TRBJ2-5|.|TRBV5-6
TGTGCCAGCAGCAAGGGACTAGCGGGTCAGTACTTC
CASSKGLAGQYF
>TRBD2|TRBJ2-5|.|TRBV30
TGTGCCTGGAGTGTACCAGCGGGGGAAGGGACCCAGTACTTC
CAWSVPAGEGTQYF
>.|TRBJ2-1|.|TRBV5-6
TGTGCCAGCAGCTTGGTCGCGGGCAGATCCTACAATGAGCAGTTCTTC
CASSLVAGRSYNEQFF
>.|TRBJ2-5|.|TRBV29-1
TGCAGCGCCGAGAACGGTCAAGAGACCCAGTACTTC
CSAENGQETQYF
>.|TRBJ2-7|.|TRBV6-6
TGTGCCAGCAGTTTTGGGCGTAACTCCTACGAGCAGTACTTC
CASSFGRNSYEQYF
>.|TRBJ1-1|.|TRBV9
TGTGCCAGCAGCGTAGAGGCGACAGACATGAACACTGAAGCTTTCTTT
CASSVEATDMNTEAFF
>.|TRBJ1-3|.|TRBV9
TGTGCCAGCAGCGTAGGAGCAGGGTCTGGAAACACCATATATTTT
CASSVGAGSGNTIYF
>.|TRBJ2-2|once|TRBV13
TGTGCCAGCAGCTTTATATCGGGACGACTAGGCCCAGAACAGAACACCGGGGAGCTGTTTTTT
CASSFISGRLGPEQNTGELFF
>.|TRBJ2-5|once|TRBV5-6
TGTGCCAGCAGCTTGCTAGCGCGGGAGACCCAGTACTTC
CASSLLARETQYF
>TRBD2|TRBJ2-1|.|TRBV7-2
TGTGCCAGCAGCTTAGACCAGCGGGGGGGCCGCGGTGAGCAGTTCTTC
CASSLDQRGGRGEQFF
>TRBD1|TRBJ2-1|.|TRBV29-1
TGCAGCGGCCTCCTTACCCCTTGGACAGGGGAGGCATACAATGAGCAGTTCTTC
CSGLLTPWTGEAYNEQFF
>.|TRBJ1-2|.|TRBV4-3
TGCGCCAGCAGCCAAGATGCAGGGAACTATGGCTACACCTTC
CASSQDAGNYGYTF
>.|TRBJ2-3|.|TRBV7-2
TGTGCCAGCAGCTTAGACCGGACAGCGACGCATACGCAGTATTTT
CASSLDRTATHTQYF
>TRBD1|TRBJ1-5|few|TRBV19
TGTGCCAGTACCTCGATAGGGGGCGGTATTCAGCCCCAGCATTTT
CASTSIGGGIQPQHF
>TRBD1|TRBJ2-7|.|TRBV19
TGTGCCAGTAGTATTAGGAGGACAGGGTACGAGCAGTACTTC
CASSIRRTGYEQYF
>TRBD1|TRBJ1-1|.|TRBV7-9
TGTGCCAGCAGGGCCGGGACAGGGAAGGCTGAAGCTTTCTTT
CASRAGTGKAEAFF
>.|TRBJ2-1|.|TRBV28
TGTACCAGCAGTTTGCAGCGGGCAAGCTCCTACAATGAGCAGTTCTTC
CTSSLQRASSYNEQFF
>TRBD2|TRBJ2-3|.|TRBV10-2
TGCGCCAGCACCCCAACTAGCGGCCCGGTGCGGGCTACGCAGTATTTT
CASTPTSGPVRATQYF
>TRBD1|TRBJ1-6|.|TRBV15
TGTGCCACCAGCATCGGACAGGGGGATTCACCCCTCCACTTT
CATSIGQGDSPLHF
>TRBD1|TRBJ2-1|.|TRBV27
TGTGCCAGCAGTTGGACAGGGGTGGGTGAGCAGTTCTTC
CASSWTGVGEQFF